The 30 T cell receptor beta chains in this list originate from one sample, sequenced in a study of glioma-infiltrating T cells after dendritic cell vaccination. TCRdb's copy holds only in-frame clones and misses some; the assay was immunoSEQ multiplex PCR. The sample holds roughly 80,000 clones, roughly 90% seen once. Sequencing used blood, obtained before dendritic cell vaccination. The receptors come from a human donor with glioblastoma.

V gene TRBV6-1 combines with J gene TRBJ2-7; 11 bases map to TRBD2. The CDR3 consists of 15 residues. With 6 bases clipped from V and 2 bases from J, the junction kept 6 bases outside the gene matches. Germline CDR1 is MNHNS and CDR2 is SASEGT. The CDR3 protein is CASRRETSGTYEQYF. CDR3 DNA: TGTGCCAGCAGGAGGGAGACTAGCGGGACCTACGAGCAGTACTTC.

CDR3 region: CASSPHSGLARYEQYF. CDR3 in DNA: TGTGCCAGCAGCCCGCACTCAGGACTAGCTCGGTACGAGCAGTACTTC. The chain employs TRBV11-3 and TRBJ2-7; 8 bases align to TRBD2. From germline, CDR1 is SGHNT and CDR2 YENEEA. V gave up 5 bases and J gave up 4 bases; unmatched junction bases: 13. The CDR3 runs 16 residues.

This chain joins TRBV2 and TRBJ1-2, with D maybe TRBD1 (5 bases). Trimming left V 6 bases short and J 8 bases short, with 16 bases between. The CDR3 length is 13 residues. Germline CDR1 reads SNHLY; CDR2 reads FYNNEI. The DNA of the CDR3 is TGTGCCAGCAGGCCGGGGGGGGTAAGCGGCTACACCTTC. Translation gives CASRPGGVSGYTF. The full variable domain, in which reference TRBV2 and TRBJ1-2 provide the parts outside the CDR3, is EPEVTQTPSHQVTQMGQEVILRCVPISNHLYFYWYRQILGQKVEFLVSFYNNEISEKSEIFDDQFSVERPDGSNFTLKIRSTKLEDSAMYFCASRPGGVSGYTFGSGTRLTVV.

This clone was seen once. V gene TRBV6-1 combines with J gene TRBJ2-3; 11 bases line up with TRBD2. The CDR3 sequence is 16 residues long. Losses at the gene ends were 3 bases for V and 4 bases for J; bases not matched to a gene: 6. CDR1 and CDR2 (germline): MNHNS, SASEGT. The CDR3 sequence is CASSESVAGGSDTQYF. For the CDR3, the DNA is TGTGCCAGCAGTGAGAGTGTAGCGGGGGGGTCAGATACGCAGTATTTT.

V is TRBV6-1 and J is TRBJ1-1; D uncertain. Germline V gene lookup returns CDR1 MNHNS and CDR2 SASEGT. V gave up 5 bases and J gave up 3 bases, with 13 bases separating them. The CDR3 totals 14 residues. CDR3 DNA sequence: TGTGCCAGCAGTAGGGAGAGGGCTGACACTGAAGCTTTCTTT. It specifies CASSRERADTEAFF.

A single count supports this clone. The chain is built from TRBV19 and TRBJ2-7, with 7 bases identical to TRBD2. The V gene's germline CDR1 is LNHDA and CDR2 SQIVND (reference sequence). This CDR3 comprises 16 residues. Losses at the gene ends were 0 bases for V and 0 bases for J; bases not matched to a gene: 5. The CDR3 DNA is TGTGCCAGTAGTATAGACAGCGGGACTATCTCCTACGAGCAGTACTTC. Amino acids: CASSIDSGTISYEQYF.

V gene TRBV16 combines with J gene TRBJ1-5; 9 nucleotides line up with TRBD1. The CDR3 spans 15 residues. The ends lost 0 bases at V and 4 bases at J; junction bases unmatched: 1. CDR1 and CDR2 (germline): KGHSY, FQNENV. DNA of the CDR3: TGTGCCAGCAGCCAATCGGGACAGGGAAATCAGCCCCAGCATTTT. Residues: CASSQSGQGNQPQHF.

This clone was counted a single time. The chain combines TRBV6-1 with TRBJ2-7; 7 nucleotides align to TRBD1. The CDR3 has 14 residues. Germline V gene sequence: CDR1 MNHNS, CDR2 SASEGT. Germline trimming cut 7 bases from V and 6 bases from J; bases unmatched to any gene: 12. CDR3 sequence (DNA): TGTGCCAGCACCTCGGGGACAGCCCCCGGCGAGCAGTACTTC. Protein: CASTSGTAPGEQYF.

The V and J genes are TRBV21-1 and TRBJ2-7; the table's D gene call, TRBD1, was not cross checked with the DNA. TRBV21-1 constitutes a pseudogene. The CDR3 runs 12 residues. CDR3 DNA sequence: TGTGCCAGCAGCAAGTTTCAGTACGAGCAGTACTTC. Translated, it gives CASSKFQYEQYF.

The chain couples TRBV19 to TRBJ1-1; tentative D call: TRBD1 (5 bases). The ends were cut back, 1 base at V and 10 bases at J, with 10 bases in the middle. The length of the CDR3 is 12 residues. Germline CDR1 reads LNHDA; CDR2 reads SQIVND (reference sequence). The CDR3 DNA is TGTGCCAGTAGTATAGGTGACAGCAGAGCTTTCTTT. Translated, it gives CASSIGDSRAFF.

This clone was detected only once. V and J are TRBV6-1 and TRBJ1-3; D may be TRBD1 (6 bases). The CDR3 totals 16 residues. The V and J ends lost 1 base and 1 base respectively, with 11 bases between them. Germline CDR1 is MNHNS and CDR2 is SASEGT. The CDR3 protein is CASSEVQGSSGNTIYF. CDR3 nucleotide sequence: TGTGCCAGCAGTGAAGTACAGGGAAGTTCTGGAAACACCATATATTTT.

J is TRBJ1-2 and V is TRBV7-8; 9 bases fit TRBD1. In germline, CDR1 is SGHVS, CDR2 FQNEAQ. The V and J ends lost 5 bases and 3 bases, in that order; junction bases with no gene match: 7. The CDR3 sequence is 15 residues long. CDR3 coding DNA: TGTGCCAGCAGCCCATCAGGACAGGGGTACTATGGCTACACCTTC. Protein product: CASSPSGQGYYGYTF. Drawing the rest from reference TRBV7-8 and TRBJ1-2, the complete variable domain is GAGVSQSPRYKVAKRGQDVALRCDPISGHVSLFWYQQALGQGPEFLTYFQNEAQLDKSGLPSDRFFAERPEGSVSTLKIQRTQQEDSAVYLCASSPSGQGYYGYTFGSGTRLTVV.

The genes are TRBV28 and TRBJ1-2, with 8 bases that match TRBD1. After removal of 5 bases from V and 4 bases from J, the junction contained 12 bases not matched to a gene. The CDR3 contains 16 residues. CDR1 MDHEN and CDR2 SYDVKM come from the germline V gene. The CDR3 DNA reads as TGTGCCAGCAGTGCAGGAGGATCAGGGGGCAGCTATGGCTACACCTTC. This codes for CASSAGGSGGSYGYTF.

The chain couples TRBV11-1 to TRBJ2-5; TRBD1 agrees at 8 bases. CDR3 length: 15 amino acids. The trim removed 8 bases at V and 4 bases at J, leaving 12 bases unmatched. Germline lookup yields CDR1 SGHAT and CDR2 FQDESV (reference sequence). The CDR3 loop is CASEEKWTGRETQYF. CDR3 bases: TGTGCCAGCGAGGAGAAATGGACAGGGCGAGAGACCCAGTACTTC.

The rearrangement uses TRBV11-3 and TRBJ1-1; 8 nucleotides align to TRBD1. The CDR3 totals 16 residues. CDR1 and CDR2 (germline): SGHNT, YENEEA. V trimming: 4 bases; J trimming: 1 base; junction bases outside the gene matches: 8. CDR3 amino acids: CASSSRTGHRNTEAFF. The CDR3 bases are TGTGCCAGCAGCTCGAGGACAGGGCACAGGAACACTGAAGCTTTCTTT.

The chain has TRBV6-1 and TRBJ1-2; TRBD1 matches 10 bases. The CDR3 extends over 14 amino acids. V shed 5 bases, J shed 3 bases, and the junction held 3 bases outside the gene matches. In germline, CDR1 is MNHNS, CDR2 SASEGT. CDR3 in DNA: TGTGCCAGCAGTAGGACAGGGGGACACTATGGCTACACCTTC. Its translation is CASSRTGGHYGYTF.

The genes are TRBV6-1 and TRBJ2-7; TRBD1 matches 7 bases. The germline CDR1 and CDR2 sequences are MNHNS and SASEGT. Trimming at V came to 6 bases and at J to 2 bases, leaving 7 bases not matched to a gene. The length of the CDR3 is 14 residues. The CDR3: CASSHNRGAYEQYF. CDR3 DNA: TGTGCCAGCAGCCATAACAGGGGAGCCTACGAGCAGTACTTC.

CDR3 sequence: CASSGPTGWNTEAFF. The CDR3 DNA follows: TGTGCCAGCAGTGGGCCGACAGGCTGGAACACTGAAGCTTTCTTT. The rearrangement uses TRBV2 and TRBJ1-1, with D possibly being TRBD1 (6 bases). V was shortened by 4 bases and J by 1 base, with 13 bases between the two germline ends. The CDR3 contains 15 residues. Germline loops: CDR1 SNHLY, CDR2 FYNNEI.

V is TRBV6-5 and J is TRBJ1-5; 8 bases agree with TRBD1. CDR1 is MNHEY, CDR2 SVGAGI, per germline. V dropped 6 bases and J dropped 7; count of bases not matched to a gene: 8. The CDR3 spans 14 residues. Here the CDR3 reads CASSRRQGMQPQHF. The CDR3 region has the DNA TGTGCCAGCAGCCGCCGACAGGGGATGCAGCCCCAGCATTTT.

The J gene is TRBJ2-7, the V gene TRBV19; the match to TRBD2 covers 9 bases. There are 14 residues in the CDR3. V shed 8 bases and J 6 bases; nucleotides not matched to a gene: 11. CDR1 and CDR2 (germline): LNHDA, SQIVND (reference sequence). The CDR3 region is CASRAGGPSGEQYF. CDR3 sequence (DNA): TGTGCCAGTCGGGCGGGAGGGCCCTCGGGCGAGCAGTACTTC.

This clone was detected only a few times. The rearrangement joins TRBV5-6 to TRBJ2-3, with 8 bases aligning to TRBD2. The CDR3 covers 16 residues. V shed 0 bases, J shed 0 bases, and the junction held 3 bases outside the gene matches. Germline values: CDR1 SGHDT, CDR2 YYEEEE. The CDR3 bases are TGTGCCAGCAGCTTGGAACTAGCGGTTAGCACAGATACGCAGTATTTT. Its translation is CASSLELAVSTDTQYF. The whole variable domain, remainder taken from reference TRBV5-6 and TRBJ2-3, is DAGVTQSPTHLIKTRGQQVTLRCSPKSGHDTVSWYQQALGQGPQFIFQYYEEEERQRGNFPDRFSGHQFPNYSSELNVNALLLGDSALYLCASSLELAVSTDTQYFGPGTRLTVL.

The chain couples TRBV11-2 to TRBJ2-7; tentatively, D is TRBD2 (6 bases). The CDR3 runs 14 residues. Germline CDR1 is SGHAT and CDR2 is FQNNGV. Trimming shortened V by 9 bases and J by 1 base, and 16 bases separated the two germline ends. Here the CDR3 reads CASRTRDLSYEQYF. CDR3 nucleotide sequence: TGTGCCAGTCGAACCCGGGACTTGTCCTACGAGCAGTACTTC.

The rearrangement joins TRBV30 to TRBJ2-3, with 9 bases aligning to TRBD1. Germline V gene sequence: CDR1 GTSNPN, CDR2 SVGIG (reference sequence). The CDR3 covers 14 residues. Trimming removed 1 base from V and 3 bases from J; junction bases left unmatched: 2. CDR3 amino acids: CAWSEGTGTDTQYF. The CDR3 bases are TGTGCCTGGAGTGAGGGGACAGGGACAGATACGCAGTATTTT.

The chain is built from TRBV5-1 and TRBJ1-3, with D hard to call. CDR3 length equals 16 residues. Germline CDR1 is SGHRS and CDR2 is YFSETQ. Deletions cut 2 bases from V and 1 base from J, with 13 bases between. CDR3 DNA sequence: TGCGCCAGCAGCTTTAACGGAGAGGGATCTGGAAACACCATATATTTT. This codes for CASSFNGEGSGNTIYF.

The chain links TRBV5-1 to TRBJ1-1; 8 bases line up with TRBD1. Losses at the gene ends were 5 bases for V and 0 bases for J; bases not matched to a gene: 9. Looked up from germline, CDR1 is SGHRS and CDR2 is YFSETQ. There are 16 residues in the CDR3. The CDR3 reads CASRFGGQGLNTEAFF. The CDR3 nucleotides read TGCGCCAGCAGGTTCGGCGGACAGGGCCTGAACACTGAAGCTTTCTTT.

V is TRBV10-2 and J is TRBJ1-3, with TRBD1 as a possible D gene (5 bases). Germline values: CDR1 WSHSY, CDR2 SAAADI. V was cut by 4 bases and J by 2 bases, with 6 bases left in between. The CDR3 has 13 residues. The CDR3 loop reads CASSGGAGNTIYF. The CDR3 region has the DNA TGCGCCAGCAGTGGGGGGGCTGGAAACACCATATATTTT.

This chain's CDR3 is CASGRGSSYNEQFF. The CDR3, as DNA: TGTGCCAGCGGTCGAGGGAGCTCCTACAATGAGCAGTTCTTC. The V and J genes are TRBV5-6 and TRBJ2-1; TRBD2 might be the D (5 bases). Per the germline V gene, CDR1 is SGHDT and CDR2 is YYEEEE. V was clipped by 7 bases and J by 0 bases, with 11 bases between them. The CDR3 contains 14 residues.

In its sample, this clone was seen once. This chain joins TRBV6-5 and TRBJ2-3; 10 bases agree with TRBD2. Per germline, CDR1 MNHEY and CDR2 SVGAGI. This CDR3 has 14 residues. V was clipped by 4 bases and J by 3 bases; unmatched bases: 1. The CDR3 nucleotides read TGTGCCAGCAGTTCGACTAGCGGGACAGATACGCAGTATTTT. Its protein product is CASSSTSGTDTQYF.

V gene TRBV6-5 combines with J gene TRBJ1-2; D remains ambiguous. V was clipped by 5 bases and J by 4 bases, with 14 bases between them. In germline, CDR1 is MNHEY, CDR2 SVGAGI. CDR3 length: 14 amino acids. The CDR3 DNA reads TGTGCCAGCAGTCTCGACGGACTTGGCTATGGCTACACCTTC. Residues: CASSLDGLGYGYTF.

The rearrangement joins TRBV7-9 to TRBJ2-3; D is possibly TRBD2 (5 bases). Between the trimmed V and J ends, which lost 6 bases and 1 base, there was a span of 14 bases. The CDR3 spans 15 residues. Germline V lookup: CDR1 SEHNR, CDR2 FQNEAQ (reference sequence). As DNA, the CDR3 is TGTGCCAGCAGAAAACTAGGTGGCGGCACAGATACGCAGTATTTT. It is translated as CASRKLGGGTDTQYF.